The 7 T cell receptor beta chains below all came from one sample that was sequenced in a study of T cell responses to AZD1222 COVID-19 vaccine. The repertoire was sequenced with immunoSEQ multiplex PCR; TCRdb's copy has only in-frame clones and lacks some. This table holds roughly 150,000 clones, about nine tenths found once. The starting material was peripheral blood, obtained on day 0 of AZD1222 vaccination. These receptors came from an adult in good health.

The chain combines TRBV12-5 with TRBJ1-2, with TRBD1 as a possible D gene (5 bases). The CDR3 runs to 14 residues. V lost 6 bases to trimming and J lost 0 bases, with 11 bases between them. The V gene's germline CDR1 is LGHNT and CDR2 FRNRAP. CDR3: CASGGQGPNYGYTF. For the CDR3, the DNA is TGTGCTAGTGGGGGGCAGGGACCTAACTATGGCTACACCTTC. The full variable domain, in which reference TRBV12-5 and TRBJ1-2 provide the parts outside the CDR3, is DARVTQTPRHKVTEMGQEVTMRCQPILGHNTVFWYRQTMMQGLELLAYFRNRAPLDDSGMPKDRFSAEMPDATLATLKIQPSEPRDSAVYFCASGGQGPNYGYTFGSGTRLTVV.

This clone was observed once. The chain uses TRBV7-9 and TRBJ1-2; 7 nucleotides line up with TRBD1. Germline V gene lookup returns CDR1 SEHNR and CDR2 FQNEAQ (reference sequence). The CDR3 consists of 15 residues. With V trimmed by 0 bases and J by 0 bases, 1 base remained unmatched. The CDR3 spells CASSLAGTANYGYTF. In DNA form, the CDR3 reads TGTGCCAGCAGCTTAGCTGGGACAGCTAACTATGGCTACACCTTC.

The V gene is TRBV11-2, the J gene TRBJ1-2; D ambiguous. The germline V and J ends were trimmed by 5 bases and 8 bases, with 12 bases remaining between them. Germline CDR1 reads SGHAT; CDR2 reads FQNNGV. The CDR3 runs to 12 residues. The CDR3 nucleotides read TGTGCCAGCAGCCACTCAGTGGGCGGCTACACCTTC. Translated: CASSHSVGGYTF.

This rearrangement joins TRBV21-1 to TRBJ2-7; the DNA was not compared with TRBD1, the D call given in the table. TRBV21-1 is a listed pseudogene. This CDR3 comprises 12 residues. CDR3 residues: CASNAGIYEQYF. CDR3 sequence (DNA): TGTGCCAGCAACGCAGGGATCTACGAGCAGTACTTC.

In this sample, this clone turned up once. This chain connects TRBV19 to TRBJ2-7; D may be TRBD1 (6 bases). CDR1 and CDR2 (germline): LNHDA, SQIVND (reference sequence). This CDR3 spans 13 amino acids. Trimming took off 6 bases at V and 0 bases at J, with 9 bases between the two ends. CDR3 region: CASRGRGSYEQYF. The CDR3, as DNA: TGTGCCAGTAGGGGCAGGGGCTCCTACGAGCAGTACTTC.

V gene TRBV3-1 (or the pseudogene TRBV3-2) combines with J gene TRBJ1-2; D is unresolved. Germline assignment: CDR1 LGHDT and CDR2 YNNKEL (reference sequence). Trimming removed 2 bases at V and 2 bases at J, with 9 bases between. CDR3 length: 14 residues. CDR3 sequence reads: CASSQMAGNYGYTF. The CDR3 region has the DNA TGTGCCAGCAGCCAAATGGCGGGGAACTATGGCTACACCTTC.

The chain joins TRBV2 to TRBJ1-1; D remains ambiguous. V was cut by 6 bases and J by 6 bases, with 8 bases left in between. CDR3 size: 11 residues. Germline values: CDR1 SNHLY, CDR2 FYNNEI. The DNA for the CDR3 is TGTGCCAGCAGGAAGGGATCTGAAGCTTTCTTT. Protein product: CASRKGSEAFF.